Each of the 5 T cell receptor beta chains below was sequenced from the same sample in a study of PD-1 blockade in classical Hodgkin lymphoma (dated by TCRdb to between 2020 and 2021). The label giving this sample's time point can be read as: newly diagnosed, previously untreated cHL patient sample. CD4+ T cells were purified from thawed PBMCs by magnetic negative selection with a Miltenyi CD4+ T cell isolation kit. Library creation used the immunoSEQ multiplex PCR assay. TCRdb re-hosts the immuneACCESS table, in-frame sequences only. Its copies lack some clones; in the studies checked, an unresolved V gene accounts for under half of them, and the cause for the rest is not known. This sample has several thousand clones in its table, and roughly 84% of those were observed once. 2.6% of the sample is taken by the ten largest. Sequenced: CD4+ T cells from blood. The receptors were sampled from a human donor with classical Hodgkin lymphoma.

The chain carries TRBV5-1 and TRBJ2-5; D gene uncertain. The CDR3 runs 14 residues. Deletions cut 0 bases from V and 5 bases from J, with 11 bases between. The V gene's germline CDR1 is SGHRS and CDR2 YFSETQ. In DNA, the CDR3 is TGCGCCAGCAGCTTGGAACCGGGCAGGGAGACCCAGTACTTC. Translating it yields CASSLEPGRETQYF.

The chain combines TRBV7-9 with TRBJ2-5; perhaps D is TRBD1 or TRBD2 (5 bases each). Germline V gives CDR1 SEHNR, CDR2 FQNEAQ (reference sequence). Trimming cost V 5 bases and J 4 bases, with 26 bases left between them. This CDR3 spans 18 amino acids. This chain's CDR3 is CASSHVGERGVKPETQYF. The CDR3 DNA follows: TGTGCCAGCAGCCACGTAGGGGAACGGGGCGTCAAACCAGAGACCCAGTACTTC.

The CDR3 DNA follows: TGTGCCAGCAGCTCAGGCAGAGATAACTATGGCTACACCTTC. This sequence encodes CASSSGRDNYGYTF. The chain employs TRBV5-4 and TRBJ1-2, with D unresolved. V dropped 3 bases and J dropped 1 base, with 10 bases sitting between them. The CDR3 is 14 amino acids. CDR1 is SGHNT and CDR2 is YYREEE in the germline V gene (reference sequence).

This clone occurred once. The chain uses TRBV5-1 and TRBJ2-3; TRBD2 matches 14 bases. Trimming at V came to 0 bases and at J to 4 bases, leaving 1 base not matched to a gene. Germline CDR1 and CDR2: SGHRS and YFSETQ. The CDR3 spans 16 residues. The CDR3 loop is CASSLGTSGRPDTQYF. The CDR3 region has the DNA TGCGCCAGCAGCTTGGGGACTAGCGGGAGGCCAGATACGCAGTATTTT.

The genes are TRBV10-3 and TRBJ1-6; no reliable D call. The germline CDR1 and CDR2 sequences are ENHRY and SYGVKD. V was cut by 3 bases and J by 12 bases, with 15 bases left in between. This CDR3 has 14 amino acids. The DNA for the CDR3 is TGTGCCATCAGTGACGACCGATCCGGCGGACCCCTCCACTTT. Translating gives CAISDDRSGGPLHF.